The entry below describes one T cell receptor (beta chain). The PCR was carried out with 60 Vbeta primers and 13 Jbeta primers. Here immunoSEQ multiplex PCR was the method, and the copy in TCRdb shows in-frame clones only, minus some. The data contain 150,000 to 190,000 clones, about 88% of them singletons. The source of the sample is a study of cytomegalovirus exposure and HLA in healthy donors. CDR3 size: 13 residues. V was shortened by 4 bases and J by 2 bases, with 8 bases between the two germline ends. CDR1 is SGHTA and CDR2 is FQGNSA in the germline V gene. The receptor comes from a woman aged 18-30 years in good health and CMV-seronegative. This sequence joins TRBV7-2 and TRBJ2-5; D is unclear. The specimen sequenced was PBMCs. CDR3 protein: CASSSRVQETQYF. In nucleotides, the CDR3 is TGTGCCAGCAGCTCCCGGGTTCAAGAGACCCAGTACTTC.